Each of the 29 T cell receptor beta chains below was sequenced from the same sample in a study of monozygotic twins with inflammatory bowel disease. TCRdb derives one entry per CDR3 protein from the 5' RACE reads, leaving out DNA. The sample table sets out approximately 100,000 distinct CDR3 sequences. Sequenced input: blood. These receptors were obtained from a human donor with ulcerative colitis or Crohn's disease, or a healthy co-twin of an affected twin (not recorded which).

The CDR3 sequence: CATSVTEVFGYTF. The chain uses TRBV24-1 and TRBJ1-2. Germline V CDR1 and CDR2: KGHDR, SFDVKD. The CDR3 spans 13 residues.

The gene calls are TRBV6-5 and TRBJ2-1. The CDR3 length is 16 residues. Germline values: CDR1 MNHEY, CDR2 SVGAGI. The CDR3 here is CASSYSGLLSYNEQFF.

The V gene is TRBV11-2, the J gene TRBJ1-3. CDR1 and CDR2 from the germline V gene are SGHAT and FQNNGV. The CDR3 spans 13 residues. The CDR3 region is CASSYISGNTIYF.

V is TRBV24-1 and J is TRBJ2-1; TCRdb returns TRBD2, unconfirmable since there is no DNA. CDR3 length equals 16 residues. The germline gives CDR1 KGHDR, CDR2 SFDVKD. The CDR3: CATSEHKSQGRNEQFF.

The V and J genes are TRBV20-1 and TRBJ2-7. The CDR3 is made up of 13 amino acids. CDR1 DFQATT and CDR2 SNEGSKA come from the germline V gene (reference sequence). Here the CDR3 reads CSVRRQSSYEQYF.

J is TRBJ1-6 and V is TRBV25-1. Germline values: CDR1 MGHDK, CDR2 SYGVNS. The CDR3 contains 14 residues. CDR3 loop: CASSADHAVSPLHF.

The chain carries TRBV5-1 and TRBJ1-2; there is no DNA to check the TCRdb D call of TRBD1. The CDR3 runs to 16 residues. CDR1 and CDR2 from the germline V gene are SGHRS and YFSETQ. CDR3 residues: CASSLEGTAKIYGYTF.

This chain connects TRBV9 to TRBJ2-3; as DNA is missing, the TRBD1 call by TCRdb cannot be tested. The V gene's germline CDR1 is SGDLS and CDR2 YYNGEE. The CDR3 spans 15 residues. CDR3: CASSVVAGATDTQYF.

This sequence joins TRBV7-3 and TRBJ2-3; TCRdb indicates TRBD1, and absent DNA this call remains unverified. The germline V gene encodes CDR1 SGHTA and CDR2 FQGTGA. The CDR3 runs to 11 residues. CDR3 region: CASSLGNTQYF.

The gene calls are TRBV11-2 and TRBJ2-7; TCRdb's assignment of TRBD1 cannot be checked, as there is no DNA. This CDR3 contains 15 residues. CDR1 and CDR2 from the germline V gene are SGHAT and FQNNGV. The chain's CDR3 is CASSPQRSGLGEQYF.

This chain connects TRBV12-3 or TRBV12-4 to TRBJ2-3; the TCRdb D gene call, TRBD2, has no DNA to confirm it. This CDR3 has 19 residues. The CDR3 here is CASQAGPVAGIPHTDTQYF.

The V and J genes are TRBV20-1 and TRBJ2-5; no DNA is available, so the TRBD2 call from TCRdb remains unchecked. CDR1 and CDR2 (germline): DFQATT, SNEGSKA (reference sequence). The CDR3 spans 15 residues. The chain's CDR3 is CSANSGTSDAETQYF.

The chain joins TRBV14 to TRBJ2-2; the TCRdb call, TRBD1, lacks DNA for checking. CDR3 size: 18 residues. Per the germline V gene, CDR1 is SGHDN and CDR2 is FVKESK. The CDR3 reads CASSFDPRTEGNTGELFF.

V is TRBV5-1 and J is TRBJ1-6. The CDR3 is 14 residues long. Germline values: CDR1 SGHRS, CDR2 YFSETQ. CDR3: CASSLERGRSPLHF.

The chain has TRBV12-3 or TRBV12-4 and TRBJ2-7. This CDR3 region has 15 residues. The CDR3 reads CASSFAAGGAYEQYF.

The CDR3 here is CASSSTPGHRPNVSNQPQHF. The chain uses TRBV7-8 and TRBJ1-5; the TCRdb call, TRBD1, lacks DNA for checking. CDR1 is SGHVS, CDR2 FQNEAQ, per germline. The CDR3 is 20 residues long.

The rearrangement links TRBV5-1 to TRBJ2-6. CDR1 and CDR2 (germline): SGHRS, YFSETQ. The length of the CDR3 is 16 residues. This CDR3 reads CASSLDRVSGANVLTF.

The V gene is TRBV5-1, the J gene TRBJ2-2; TCRdb selects TRBD1, and the lack of DNA leaves this call unchecked. CDR3 length equals 15 residues. Per germline, CDR1 SGHRS and CDR2 YFSETQ. The CDR3 sequence is CASRLGQGNTGELFF.

The chain is built from TRBV28 and TRBJ1-5. Per germline, CDR1 MDHEN and CDR2 SYDVKM. The CDR3 has 13 residues. CDR3 in amino acids: CASSPQGNQPQHF.

V is TRBV7-2 and J is TRBJ2-3. CDR3 size: 15 residues. Germline V CDR1 and CDR2: SGHTA, FQGNSA. CDR3 sequence reads: CASSLVILSTDTQYF.

This sequence joins TRBV9 and TRBJ2-7. Germline CDR1 is SGDLS and CDR2 is YYNGEE. The CDR3 length is 15 residues. CDR3 in amino acids: CASSSTYGFSYEQYF. Complete variable domain (other parts from reference TRBV9 and TRBJ2-7): DSGVTQTPKHLITATGQRVTLRCSPRSGDLSVYWYQQSLDQGLQFLIQYYNGEERAKGNILERFSAQQFPDLHSELNLSSLELGDSALYFCASSSTYGFSYEQYFGPGTRLTVT.

The gene calls are TRBV7-2 and TRBJ1-1. Germline assignment: CDR1 SGHTA and CDR2 FQGNSA. This CDR3 is built from 13 residues. CDR3 in amino acids: CASSSKTGGEAFF.

The V and J genes are TRBV11-2 and TRBJ2-2; TCRdb's assignment of TRBD1 cannot be checked, as there is no DNA. The CDR3 consists of 15 residues. Germline V gives CDR1 SGHAT, CDR2 FQNNGV. This CDR3 reads CASSSLDTDTGELFF.

CDR3 loop: CASSQGRGIHTIYF. The chain links TRBV4-3 to TRBJ1-3; the D gene TCRdb calls, TRBD1, cannot be checked with no DNA. CDR3 length equals 14 residues. CDR1 is LGHNA and CDR2 is YSLEER in the germline V gene.

The rearrangement links TRBV5-1 to TRBJ2-1; TCRdb's D gene call, TRBD1, goes unchecked for lack of DNA. The germline V gene has CDR1 SGHRS and CDR2 YFSETQ. This CDR3 region has 16 residues. The CDR3 reads CASSRGGIGLYNEQFF.

This chain connects TRBV18 to TRBJ2-1; TCRdb returns TRBD1, unconfirmable since there is no DNA. The V gene's germline CDR1 is KGHSH and CDR2 LQKENI. The CDR3 has 16 amino acids. The CDR3 region is CASSPPTRGDTMRQFF.

This chain links TRBV9 with TRBJ2-1; as DNA is missing, the TRBD2 call by TCRdb cannot be tested. Per germline, CDR1 SGDLS and CDR2 YYNGEE. CDR3 length: 15 residues. CDR3 loop: CASRPGLAAYNEQFF.

This chain joins TRBV2 and TRBJ2-1; with no DNA, the TCRdb D assignment of TRBD2 cannot be verified. The CDR3 has 15 residues. CDR1 SNHLY and CDR2 FYNNEI come from the germline V gene. CDR3 in amino acids: CASRWSQRGGSQQFF.

V usage is TRBV7-2 and J usage is TRBJ2-5; TCRdb's D call of TRBD1 is untestable without DNA. The CDR3 runs 15 residues. The V gene's germline CDR1 is SGHTA and CDR2 FQGNSA. CDR3 protein: CASSPQGTGKETQYF.